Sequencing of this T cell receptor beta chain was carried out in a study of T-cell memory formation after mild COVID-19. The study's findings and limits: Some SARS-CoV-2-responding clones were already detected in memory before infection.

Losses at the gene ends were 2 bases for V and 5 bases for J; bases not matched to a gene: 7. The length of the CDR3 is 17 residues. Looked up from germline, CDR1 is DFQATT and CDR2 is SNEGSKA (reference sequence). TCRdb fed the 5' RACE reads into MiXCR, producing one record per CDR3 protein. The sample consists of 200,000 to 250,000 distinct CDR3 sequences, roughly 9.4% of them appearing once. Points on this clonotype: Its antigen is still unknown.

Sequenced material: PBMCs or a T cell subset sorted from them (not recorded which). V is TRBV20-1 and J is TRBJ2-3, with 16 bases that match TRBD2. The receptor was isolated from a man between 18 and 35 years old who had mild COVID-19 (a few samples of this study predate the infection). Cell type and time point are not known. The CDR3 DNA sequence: TGCAGTGCTAGACCCGGGACTAGCGGGGGGGCGCAAGATACGCAGTATTTT. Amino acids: CSARPGTSGGAQDTQYF.